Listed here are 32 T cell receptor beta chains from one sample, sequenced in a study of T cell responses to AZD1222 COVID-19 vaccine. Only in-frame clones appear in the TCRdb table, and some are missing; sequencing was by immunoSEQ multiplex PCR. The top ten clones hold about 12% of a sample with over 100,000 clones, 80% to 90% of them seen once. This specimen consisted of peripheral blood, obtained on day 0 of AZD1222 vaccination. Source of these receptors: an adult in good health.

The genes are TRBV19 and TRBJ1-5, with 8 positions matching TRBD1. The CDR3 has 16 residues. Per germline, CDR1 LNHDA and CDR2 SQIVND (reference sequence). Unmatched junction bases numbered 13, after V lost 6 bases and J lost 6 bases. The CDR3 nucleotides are TGTGCCAGTAGCCCCATAGGACAGGGATCGGGTCAGCCCCAGCATTTT. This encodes CASSPIGQGSGQPQHF.

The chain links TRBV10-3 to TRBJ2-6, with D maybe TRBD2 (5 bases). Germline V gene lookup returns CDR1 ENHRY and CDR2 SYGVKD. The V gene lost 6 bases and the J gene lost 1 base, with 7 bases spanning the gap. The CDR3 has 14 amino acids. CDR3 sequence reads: CAIRLGSGANVLTF. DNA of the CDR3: TGTGCCATCAGACTAGGGTCTGGGGCCAACGTCCTGACTTTC.

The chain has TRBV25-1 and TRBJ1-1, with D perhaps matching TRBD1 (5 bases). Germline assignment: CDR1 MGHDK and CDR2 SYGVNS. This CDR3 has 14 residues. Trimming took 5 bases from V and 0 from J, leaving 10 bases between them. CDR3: CASSIMGLNTEAFF. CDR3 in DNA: TGTGCCAGCAGTATAATGGGGCTGAACACTGAAGCTTTCTTT.

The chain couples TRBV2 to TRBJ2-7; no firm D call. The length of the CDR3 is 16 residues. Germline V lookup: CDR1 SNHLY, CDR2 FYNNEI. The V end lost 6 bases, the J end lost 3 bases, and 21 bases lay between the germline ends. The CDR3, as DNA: TGTGCCAGCAGGGGCGGCACCGGTTCGAGGTACTACGAGCAGTACTTC. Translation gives CASRGGTGSRYYEQYF.

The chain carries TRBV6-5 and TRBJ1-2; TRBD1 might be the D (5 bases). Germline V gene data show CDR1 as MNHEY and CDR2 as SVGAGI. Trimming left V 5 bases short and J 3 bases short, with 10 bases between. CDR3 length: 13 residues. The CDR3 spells CASSTQGDYGYTF. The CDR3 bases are TGTGCCAGCAGTACCCAAGGGGACTATGGCTACACCTTC.

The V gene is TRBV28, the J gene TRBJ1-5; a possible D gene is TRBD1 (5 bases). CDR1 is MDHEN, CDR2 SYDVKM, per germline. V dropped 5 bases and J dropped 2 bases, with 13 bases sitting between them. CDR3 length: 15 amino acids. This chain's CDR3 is CASSPGQWGNQPQHF. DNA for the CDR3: TGTGCCAGCAGTCCCGGACAATGGGGCAATCAGCCCCAGCATTTT.

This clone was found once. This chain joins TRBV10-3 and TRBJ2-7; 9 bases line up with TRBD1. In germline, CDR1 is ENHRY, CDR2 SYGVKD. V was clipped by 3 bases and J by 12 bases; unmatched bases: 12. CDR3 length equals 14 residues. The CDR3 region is CAISDTDRGQMWYF. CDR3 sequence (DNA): TGTGCCATCAGTGATACGGACAGGGGACAAATGTGGTACTTC.

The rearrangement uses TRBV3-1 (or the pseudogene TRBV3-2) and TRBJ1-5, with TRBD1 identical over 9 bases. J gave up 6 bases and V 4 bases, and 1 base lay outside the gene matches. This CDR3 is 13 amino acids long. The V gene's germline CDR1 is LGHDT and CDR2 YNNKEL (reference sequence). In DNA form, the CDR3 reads TGTGCCAGCAGCCGACAGGGGGTTCAGCCCCAGCATTTT. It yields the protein CASSRQGVQPQHF.

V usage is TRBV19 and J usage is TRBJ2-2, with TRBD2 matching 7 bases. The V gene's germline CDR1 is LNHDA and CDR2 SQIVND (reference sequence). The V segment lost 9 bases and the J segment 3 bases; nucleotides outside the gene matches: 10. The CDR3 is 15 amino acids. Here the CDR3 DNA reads TGTGCCAGCAGCCTCGGGACTATTTACACCGGGGAGCTGTTTTTT. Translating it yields CASSLGTIYTGELFF.

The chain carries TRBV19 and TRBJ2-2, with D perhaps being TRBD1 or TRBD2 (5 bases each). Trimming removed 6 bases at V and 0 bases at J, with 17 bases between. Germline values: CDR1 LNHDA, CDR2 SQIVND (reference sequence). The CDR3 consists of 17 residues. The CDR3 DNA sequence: TGTGCCAGTAGCACGAGGGCCCAGGGAGCGAACACCGGGGAGCTGTTTTTT. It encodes CASSTRAQGANTGELFF.

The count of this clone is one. CDR3 sequence: CASSFPGQGRTNTEAFF. In nucleotides, the CDR3 is TGTGCCAGCAGTTTCCCGGGACAGGGGCGGACGAACACTGAAGCTTTCTTT. This sequence joins TRBV28 and TRBJ1-1, with 10 bases fitting TRBD1. This CDR3 has 17 amino acids. J lost 1 base, V lost 3 bases, and 8 bases had no gene match. CDR1 and CDR2 from the germline V gene are MDHEN and SYDVKM.

CDR3 bases: TGTGCCAGCAGTTTGGCAGACTACACAGATACGCAGTATTTT. Translation gives CASSLADYTDTQYF. The chain joins TRBV28 to TRBJ2-3, with D maybe TRBD2 (5 bases). V lost 3 bases, J lost 2 bases, and 9 bases lay in between. This CDR3 region has 14 residues. CDR1 and CDR2 from the germline V gene are MDHEN and SYDVKM.

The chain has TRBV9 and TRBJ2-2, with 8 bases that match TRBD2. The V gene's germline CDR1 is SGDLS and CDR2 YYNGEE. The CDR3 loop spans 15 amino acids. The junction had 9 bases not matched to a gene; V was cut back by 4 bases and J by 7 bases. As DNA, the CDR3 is TGTGCCAGCAGCCCTGGGAGCGGGAGACTCGGGGAGCTGTTTTTT. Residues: CASSPGSGRLGELFF.

The CDR3 region has the DNA TGTGCCAGCAGCGGCTCCCGGGACAGGGGGCCTAACACCGGGGAGCTGTTTTTT. It translates to CASSGSRDRGPNTGELFF. The gene calls are TRBV9 and TRBJ2-2; 12 nucleotides agree with TRBD1. In germline, CDR1 is SGDLS, CDR2 YYNGEE. This CDR3 comprises 18 residues. The V segment lost 3 bases and the J segment 2 bases; nucleotides outside the gene matches: 8.

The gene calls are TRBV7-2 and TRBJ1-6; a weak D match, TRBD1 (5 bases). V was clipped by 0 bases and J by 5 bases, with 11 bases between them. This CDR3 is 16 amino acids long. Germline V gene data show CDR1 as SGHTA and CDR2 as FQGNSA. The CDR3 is CASSLAVRGDNSPLHF. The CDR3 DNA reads TGTGCCAGCAGCTTAGCGGTGAGGGGAGATAATTCACCCCTCCACTTT.

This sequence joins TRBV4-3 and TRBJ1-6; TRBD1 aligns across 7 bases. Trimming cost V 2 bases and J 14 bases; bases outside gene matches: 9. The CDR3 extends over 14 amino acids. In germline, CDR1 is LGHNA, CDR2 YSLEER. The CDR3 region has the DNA TGCGCCAGCAGCCAACAGGGGGTCGCCTCAACCCTCCACTTT. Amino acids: CASSQQGVASTLHF.

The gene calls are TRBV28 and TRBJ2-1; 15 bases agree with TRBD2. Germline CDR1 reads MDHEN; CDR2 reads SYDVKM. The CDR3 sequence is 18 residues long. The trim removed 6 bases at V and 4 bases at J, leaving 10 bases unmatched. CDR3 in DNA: TGTGCCAGCAGGGGACTAGCGGGAGGAAAGGGGGGTTACAATGAGCAGTTCTTC. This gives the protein CASRGLAGGKGGYNEQFF.

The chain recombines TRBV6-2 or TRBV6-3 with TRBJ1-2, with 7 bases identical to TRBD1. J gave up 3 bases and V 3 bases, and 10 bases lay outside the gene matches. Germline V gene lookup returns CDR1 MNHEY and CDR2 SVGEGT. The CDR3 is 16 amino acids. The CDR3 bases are TGTGCCAGCAGTTATCCGACCGGGACAGCTGACTATGGCTACACCTTC. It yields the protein CASSYPTGTADYGYTF.

CDR3 amino acids: CASSLFGRINEQFF. The CDR3 region has the DNA TGTGCCAGCAGCTTGTTCGGAAGAATCAATGAGCAGTTCTTC. The chain links TRBV5-4 to TRBJ2-1; D remains unclear. Germline loops: CDR1 SGHNT, CDR2 YYREEE (reference sequence). V shed 1 base and J shed 6 bases, with 11 bases lying between them. This CDR3 is built from 14 residues.

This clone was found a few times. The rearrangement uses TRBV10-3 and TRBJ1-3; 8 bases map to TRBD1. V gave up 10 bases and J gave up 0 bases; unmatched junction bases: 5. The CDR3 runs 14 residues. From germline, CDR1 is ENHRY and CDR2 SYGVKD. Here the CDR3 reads CATRGQGSGNTIYF. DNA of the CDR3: TGTGCCACTCGAGGACAGGGCTCTGGAAACACCATATATTTT.

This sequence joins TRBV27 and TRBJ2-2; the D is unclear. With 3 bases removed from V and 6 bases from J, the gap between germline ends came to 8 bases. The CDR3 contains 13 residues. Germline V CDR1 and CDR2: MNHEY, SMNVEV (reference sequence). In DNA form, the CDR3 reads TGTGCCAGCAGTTTCTGGGTGGCCGGGGAGCTGTTTTTT. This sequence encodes CASSFWVAGELFF.

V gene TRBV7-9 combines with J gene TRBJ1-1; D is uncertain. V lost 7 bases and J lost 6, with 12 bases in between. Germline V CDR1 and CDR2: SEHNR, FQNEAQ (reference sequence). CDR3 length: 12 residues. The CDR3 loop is CASNKNSAEAFF. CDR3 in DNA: TGTGCCAGCAACAAAAACTCCGCTGAAGCTTTCTTT. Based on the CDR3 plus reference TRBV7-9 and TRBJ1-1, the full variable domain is DTGVSQNPRHKITKRGQNVTFRCDPISEHNRLYWYRQTLGQGPEFLTYFQNEAQLEKSRLLSDRFSAERPKGSFSTLEIQRTEQGDSAMYLCASNKNSAEAFFGQGTRLTVV.

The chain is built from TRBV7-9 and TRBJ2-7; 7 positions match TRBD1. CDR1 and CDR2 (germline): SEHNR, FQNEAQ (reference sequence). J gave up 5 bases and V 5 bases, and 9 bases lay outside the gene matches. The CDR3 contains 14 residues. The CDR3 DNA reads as TGTGCCAGCAGCATCGGGACAGTTCATGACGAGCAGTACTTC. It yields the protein CASSIGTVHDEQYF.

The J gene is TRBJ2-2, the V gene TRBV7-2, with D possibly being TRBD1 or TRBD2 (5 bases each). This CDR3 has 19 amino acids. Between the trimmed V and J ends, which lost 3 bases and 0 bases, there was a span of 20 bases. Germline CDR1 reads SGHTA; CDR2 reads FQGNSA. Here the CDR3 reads CASSLGRRWALPNTGELFF. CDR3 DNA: TGTGCCAGCAGCTTGGGACGTCGTTGGGCGTTGCCGAACACCGGGGAGCTGTTTTTT. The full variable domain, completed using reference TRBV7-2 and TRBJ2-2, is GAGVSQSPSNKVTEKGKDVELRCDPISGHTALYWYRQSLGQGLEFLIYFQGNSAPDKSGLPSDRFSAERTGGSVSTLTIQRTQQEDSAVYLCASSLGRRWALPNTGELFFGEGSRLTVL.

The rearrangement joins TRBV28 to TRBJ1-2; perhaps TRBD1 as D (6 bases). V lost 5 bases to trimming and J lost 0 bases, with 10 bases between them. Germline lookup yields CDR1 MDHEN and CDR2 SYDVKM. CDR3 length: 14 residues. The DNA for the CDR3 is TGTGCCAGCAGTCGACGGACAGCTAACTATGGCTACACCTTC. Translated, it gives CASSRRTANYGYTF.

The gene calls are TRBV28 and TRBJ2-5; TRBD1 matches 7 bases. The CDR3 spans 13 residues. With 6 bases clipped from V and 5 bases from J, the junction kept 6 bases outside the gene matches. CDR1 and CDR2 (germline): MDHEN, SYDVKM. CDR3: CASRKTGLETQYF. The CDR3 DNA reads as TGTGCCAGCAGGAAGACAGGGTTGGAGACCCAGTACTTC.

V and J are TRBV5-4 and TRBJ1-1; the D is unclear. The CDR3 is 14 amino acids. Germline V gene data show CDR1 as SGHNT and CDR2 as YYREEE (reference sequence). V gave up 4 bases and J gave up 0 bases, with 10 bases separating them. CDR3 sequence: CASSRRGVNTEAFF. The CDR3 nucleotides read TGTGCCAGCAGCCGCCGTGGGGTGAACACTGAAGCTTTCTTT.

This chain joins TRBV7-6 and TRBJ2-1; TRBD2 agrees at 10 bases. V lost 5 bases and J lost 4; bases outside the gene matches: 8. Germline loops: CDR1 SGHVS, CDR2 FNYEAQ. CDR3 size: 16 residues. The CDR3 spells CASSPLAGAVYNEQFF. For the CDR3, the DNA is TGTGCCAGCAGCCCCCTAGCGGGAGCAGTATACAATGAGCAGTTCTTC.

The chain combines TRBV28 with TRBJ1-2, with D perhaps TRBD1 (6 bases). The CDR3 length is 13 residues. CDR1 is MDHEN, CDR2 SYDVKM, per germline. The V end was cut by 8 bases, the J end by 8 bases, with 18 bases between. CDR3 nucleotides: TGTGCCAGCGTCGCGGGGGGCCGCTACGGCTACACCTTC. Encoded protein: CASVAGGRYGYTF.

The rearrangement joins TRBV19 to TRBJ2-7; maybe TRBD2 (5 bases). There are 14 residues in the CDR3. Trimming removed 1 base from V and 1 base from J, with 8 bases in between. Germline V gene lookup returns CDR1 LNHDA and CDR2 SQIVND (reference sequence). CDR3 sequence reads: CASSIVEGSYEQYF. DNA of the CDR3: TGTGCCAGTAGTATAGTCGAGGGATCCTACGAGCAGTACTTC.

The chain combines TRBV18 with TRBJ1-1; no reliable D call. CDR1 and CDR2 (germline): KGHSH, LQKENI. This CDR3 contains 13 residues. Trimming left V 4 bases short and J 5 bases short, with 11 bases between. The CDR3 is CASSRGLGTEAFF. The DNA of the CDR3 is TGTGCCAGCTCACGGGGTCTGGGGACTGAAGCTTTCTTT.

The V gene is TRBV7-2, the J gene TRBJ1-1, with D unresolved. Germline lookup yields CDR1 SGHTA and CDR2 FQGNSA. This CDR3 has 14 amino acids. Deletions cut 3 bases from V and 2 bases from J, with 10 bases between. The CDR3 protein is CASSFTAINTEAFF. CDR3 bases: TGTGCCAGCAGCTTCACAGCGATCAACACTGAAGCTTTCTTT.